This paragraph covers one T cell receptor beta chain sequence. Antigen unknown. The source of the sample is a study of CD4+ T cells in melanoma. Germline V gives CDR1 SGHNT, CDR2 YYREEE (reference sequence). V shed 0 bases and J shed 3 bases, with 3 bases lying between them. This CDR3 region has 12 residues. Overall study findings and caveats: In melanoma, neoantigen-specific CD4+ T cells reportedly differed in differentiation state. CD8+ T cell, macrophage and B cell function reportedly correlated with neoantigen-specific CD4+ T cells.

Repertoires were generated with immunoSEQ multiplex PCR, while TCRdb's copy carries only in-frame clones and drops some. The sample gives about 11,000 clones, 55% to 75% of which show up once; roughly 8.6% is in the top ten. Sequenced input: cells from a culture (not recorded whether cultured in vitro). The rearrangement uses TRBV5-4 and TRBJ2-5; unclear D gene. The receptor was derived from a human donor with melanoma. The CDR3 loop is CASSLVEETQYF. CDR3 bases: TGTGCCAGCAGCTTGGTAGAAGAGACCCAGTACTTC.